One sample yielded the 25 T cell receptor beta chains listed below, sequenced in a study of blood T cell repertoires in COVID-19. TCRdb's table, derived via immunoSEQ multiplex PCR, lists solely in-frame clones and lacks some. The sample yields hundreds of thousands of clones, around 85% seen once. What was sequenced was peripheral blood. Receptors originate from a woman over 75 with acute or convalescent COVID-19.

This sequence joins TRBV10-3 and TRBJ1-3, with D unresolved. The V gene's germline CDR1 is ENHRY and CDR2 SYGVKD. CDR3 length: 16 residues. V was cut by 3 bases and J by 1 base, with 13 bases left in between. CDR3 protein: CAISDNGLASGNTIYF. CDR3 DNA: TGTGCCATCAGTGATAATGGTCTGGCTTCTGGAAACACCATATATTTT.

V and J are TRBV6-5 and TRBJ1-2; 7 positions agree with TRBD1. The CDR3 is made up of 13 amino acids. Per the germline V gene, CDR1 is MNHEY and CDR2 is SVGAGI. Losses at the gene ends were 4 bases for V and 8 bases for J; bases not matched to a gene: 7. DNA for the CDR3: TGTGCCAGCAGTTCGGGACAGCCGGGGGGCTACACCTTC. Amino acid sequence: CASSSGQPGGYTF.

This clone appeared once. For the CDR3, the DNA is TGTGCCAGCAGTTTTCACTCGTCAGATACGCAGTATTTT. Protein sequence: CASSFHSSDTQYF. This chain links TRBV12-3 or TRBV12-4 with TRBJ2-3, with D unresolved. With 3 bases removed from V and 4 bases from J, the gap between germline ends came to 8 bases. CDR3 length: 13 residues.

The rearrangement links TRBV19 to TRBJ1-1; 7 nucleotides agree with TRBD1. The CDR3 runs 15 residues. V was clipped by 9 bases and J by 0 bases; unmatched bases: 10. CDR1 is LNHDA and CDR2 is SQIVND in the germline V gene (reference sequence). CDR3 sequence: CASLSGQRMNTEAFF. CDR3 coding DNA: TGTGCCAGCCTCTCGGGACAGCGCATGAACACTGAAGCTTTCTTT. Full variable domain (missing parts from reference TRBV19 and TRBJ1-1): DGGITQSPKYLFRKEGQNVTLSCEQNLNHDAMYWYRQDPGQGLRLIYYSQIVNDFQKGDIAEGYSVSREKKESFPLTVTSAQKNPTAFYLCASLSGQRMNTEAFFGQGTRLTVV.

The chain has TRBV25-1 and TRBJ1-2; 8 bases agree with TRBD1. Trimming cost V 3 bases and J 7 bases; bases outside gene matches: 4. Germline-derived CDR1 and CDR2 are MGHDK and SYGVNS. The length of the CDR3 is 13 residues. CDR3 sequence (DNA): TGTGCCAGCAGTGACTGGACAGGGTTTGGCTACACCTTC. Translation: CASSDWTGFGYTF.

The chain is built from TRBV5-5 and TRBJ1-4, with D perhaps TRBD1 (6 bases). The V end was cut by 2 bases, the J end by 6 bases, with 11 bases between. Germline V gene lookup returns CDR1 SGHKS and CDR2 YYEKEE (reference sequence). The CDR3 covers 14 residues. Here the CDR3 reads CASSLTTGYEKLFF. The CDR3 coding sequence is TGTGCCAGCAGCTTAACAACAGGGTATGAAAAACTGTTTTTT.

The rearrangement links TRBV19 to TRBJ2-3; 12 positions match TRBD2. The V gene's germline CDR1 is LNHDA and CDR2 SQIVND (reference sequence). V trimming: 4 bases; J trimming: 2 bases; junction bases outside the gene matches: 4. This CDR3 has 16 amino acids. This CDR3 is CASSKGLAGPTDTQYF. The CDR3 DNA reads as TGTGCCAGTAGTAAGGGACTAGCGGGCCCCACAGATACGCAGTATTTT. Together with reference TRBV19 and TRBJ2-3, the CDR3 gives the full variable domain: DGGITQSPKYLFRKEGQNVTLSCEQNLNHDAMYWYRQDPGQGLRLIYYSQIVNDFQKGDIAEGYSVSREKKESFPLTVTSAQKNPTAFYLCASSKGLAGPTDTQYFGPGTRLTVL.

The chain recombines TRBV27 with TRBJ1-5; 7 nucleotides align to TRBD1. CDR1 MNHEY and CDR2 SMNVEV come from the germline V gene (reference sequence). The V gene end was trimmed by 5 bases and the J gene end by 5 bases; junction bases not matched to a gene: 3. This CDR3 spans 13 amino acids. The CDR3 loop is CASSRDSYQPQHF. CDR3 sequence (DNA): TGTGCCAGCAGTAGGGACAGTTATCAGCCCCAGCATTTT.

CDR3 nucleotide sequence: TGTGCCAGCAGCTTAAAACGGGGCACTGAAGCTTTCTTT. Translated, it gives CASSLKRGTEAFF. The chain links TRBV7-9 to TRBJ1-1; D is uncertain. This CDR3 has 13 residues. Germline V gene lookup returns CDR1 SEHNR and CDR2 FQNEAQ (reference sequence). V lost 2 bases to trimming and J lost 4 bases, with 8 bases between them.

As to this clone: This sample also contains other DNA sequences that code for the same CDR3. The CDR3 DNA follows: TGTGCCAGCAGCCAAGATCTGAGTCAGCCCCAGCATTTT. Translating gives CASSQDLSQPQHF. The rearrangement links TRBV3-1 (or the pseudogene TRBV3-2) to TRBJ1-5; D gene unclear. V lost 0 bases, J lost 6 bases, and 6 bases lay in between. The CDR3 spans 13 residues. In germline, CDR1 is LGHDT, CDR2 YNNKEL (reference sequence).

The rearrangement joins TRBV30 to TRBJ2-1; 13 bases line up with TRBD2. CDR1 is GTSNPN, CDR2 SVGIG, per germline (reference sequence). This CDR3 has 17 residues. The V and J ends lost 1 base and 5 bases, in that order; junction bases with no gene match: 8. The CDR3 DNA is TGTGCCTGGAGTGCAATAGGGACTAGCGGGGTACACAATGAGCAGTTCTTC. Protein product: CAWSAIGTSGVHNEQFF.

Concerning this clone itself: The sample has other DNA sequences that encode this CDR3 too. V is TRBV3-1 (or the pseudogene TRBV3-2) and J is TRBJ1-1; TRBD1 is a possible D gene (6 bases). The V gene's germline CDR1 is LGHDT and CDR2 YNNKEL (reference sequence). CDR3 length: 14 residues. V lost 4 bases and J lost 0, with 9 bases in between. The CDR3 protein is CASSPGQMNTEAFF. The DNA of the CDR3 is TGTGCCAGCAGCCCAGGACAGATGAACACTGAAGCTTTCTTT.

The rearrangement joins TRBV12-3 or TRBV12-4 to TRBJ1-2, with 9 bases aligning to TRBD1. The CDR3 is 13 amino acids. Losses at the gene ends were 6 bases for V and 8 bases for J; bases not matched to a gene: 7. This CDR3 reads CASSRGQGGGYTF. CDR3 sequence (DNA): TGTGCCAGCAGCCGGGGACAGGGAGGAGGCTACACCTTC.

The chain combines TRBV28 with TRBJ2-2; 9 nucleotides agree with TRBD2. Trimming took 1 base from V and 5 from J; bases not matched to a gene: 11. The germline CDR1 and CDR2 sequences are MDHEN and SYDVKM. This CDR3 spans 18 amino acids. CDR3 nucleotide sequence: TGTGCCAGCAGTTTATCGCGGCGGGAGGGCCTCAGGACCGGGGAGCTGTTTTTT. It specifies CASSLSRREGLRTGELFF.

This sequence joins TRBV12-5 and TRBJ1-5; D is unresolved. The CDR3 has 13 amino acids. Trimming stripped 3 bases from V and 3 bases from J, with 6 bases between. Germline loops: CDR1 LGHNT, CDR2 FRNRAP. The CDR3: CASGFGLNQPQHF. The CDR3 DNA reads TGTGCTAGTGGTTTCGGACTCAATCAGCCCCAGCATTTT.

This chain links TRBV5-1 with TRBJ2-7, with D maybe TRBD1 (5 bases). Germline V gene lookup returns CDR1 SGHRS and CDR2 YFSETQ. CDR3 length: 15 amino acids. V lost 0 bases and J 0 bases, leaving 10 bases between the germline ends. CDR3 region: CASSLGNRSSYEQYF. As DNA, the CDR3 is TGCGCCAGCAGCTTGGGGAACAGGAGCTCCTACGAGCAGTACTTC.

This clone has just one count. The rearrangement links TRBV11-2 to TRBJ1-2; 7 bases are shared with TRBD1. Germline V lookup: CDR1 SGHAT, CDR2 FQNNGV. This CDR3 region has 14 residues. With 2 bases clipped from V and 2 bases from J, the junction kept 2 bases outside the gene matches. The CDR3 spells CASSLSRGNYGYTF. CDR3 coding DNA: TGTGCCAGCAGCTTAAGCAGGGGGAACTATGGCTACACCTTC.

V usage is TRBV5-4 and J usage is TRBJ2-1, with a weak D call TRBD1 (5 bases). Trimming took 0 bases from V and 0 from J, leaving 10 bases between them. The germline gives CDR1 SGHNT, CDR2 YYREEE (reference sequence). The CDR3 extends over 16 amino acids. The CDR3 coding sequence is TGTGCCAGCAGCTTGGCCAGGGCGAGCTCCTACAATGAGCAGTTCTTC. As protein: CASSLARASSYNEQFF.

The genes are TRBV28 and TRBJ2-7, with 10 bases lining up with TRBD2. V dropped 3 bases and J dropped 2; count of bases not matched to a gene: 10. CDR3 size: 17 residues. Germline CDR1 and CDR2: MDHEN and SYDVKM. CDR3 in amino acids: CASSLRGGLAKTYEQYF. The CDR3 bases are TGTGCCAGCAGTTTGAGGGGGGGACTAGCGAAAACCTACGAGCAGTACTTC.

The chain employs TRBV7-2 and TRBJ2-1; 8 positions match TRBD2. This CDR3 comprises 21 residues. Trimming at V came to 0 bases and at J to 1 base, leaving 17 bases not matched to a gene. CDR1 and CDR2 from the germline V gene are SGHTA and FQGNSA. This CDR3 reads CASSLARGVKTGATSYNEQFF. The CDR3 DNA sequence: TGTGCCAGCAGCTTAGCGCGGGGGGTTAAGACAGGTGCCACGTCCTACAATGAGCAGTTCTTC.

The chain is built from TRBV5-1 and TRBJ2-3; tentatively, D is TRBD2 (5 bases). The CDR3 runs to 16 residues. The germline V gene encodes CDR1 SGHRS and CDR2 YFSETQ. Trimming removed 2 bases from V and 0 bases from J, with 13 bases in between. CDR3 coding DNA: TGCGCCAGCAGCTTAGACGGACTCCGTAGCACAGATACGCAGTATTTT. Translating gives CASSLDGLRSTDTQYF.

V and J are TRBV28 and TRBJ1-5; possibly TRBD1 for D (5 bases). Germline V gene sequence: CDR1 MDHEN, CDR2 SYDVKM. The CDR3 is 15 amino acids. The V and J ends lost 5 bases and 4 bases respectively, with 15 bases between them. CDR3 sequence (DNA): TGTGCCAGCAGTCCTGGCGGGGGGGAGAATCAGCCCCAGCATTTT. It specifies CASSPGGGENQPQHF.

In its sample, this clone was seen a few times. The chain uses TRBV10-3 and TRBJ1-2; D ambiguous. V lost 3 bases and J lost 5, with 7 bases in between. Germline CDR1 reads ENHRY; CDR2 reads SYGVKD. The CDR3 length is 12 residues. This CDR3 reads CAISDGVYGYTF. In nucleotides, the CDR3 is TGTGCCATCAGTGACGGGGTTTATGGCTACACCTTC.

V usage is TRBV15 and J usage is TRBJ1-6; 7 nucleotides align to TRBD1. CDR3 length equals 14 residues. Germline assignment: CDR1 LNHNV and CDR2 YYDKDF (reference sequence). J lost 7 bases, V lost 1 base, and 1 base had no gene match. CDR3 loop: CATSRGDRNSPLHF. The CDR3 nucleotides read TGTGCCACCAGCAGAGGGGACAGAAATTCACCCCTCCACTTT.

V usage is TRBV28 and J usage is TRBJ2-7, with 7 bases identical to TRBD1. Germline CDR1 MDHEN, CDR2 SYDVKM. After removal of 1 base from V and 2 bases from J, the junction contained 2 bases not matched to a gene. There are 14 residues in the CDR3. The CDR3 nucleotides are TGTGCCAGCAGTTTATTGCAGGGGGCCTACGAGCAGTACTTC. This gives the protein CASSLLQGAYEQYF. Variable domain in full (rest from reference TRBV28 and TRBJ2-7): DVKVTQSSRYLVKRTGEKVFLECVQDMDHENMFWYRQDPGLGLRLIYFSYDVKMKEKGDIPEGYSVSREKKERFSLILESASTNQTSMYLCASSLLQGAYEQYFGPGTRLTVT.